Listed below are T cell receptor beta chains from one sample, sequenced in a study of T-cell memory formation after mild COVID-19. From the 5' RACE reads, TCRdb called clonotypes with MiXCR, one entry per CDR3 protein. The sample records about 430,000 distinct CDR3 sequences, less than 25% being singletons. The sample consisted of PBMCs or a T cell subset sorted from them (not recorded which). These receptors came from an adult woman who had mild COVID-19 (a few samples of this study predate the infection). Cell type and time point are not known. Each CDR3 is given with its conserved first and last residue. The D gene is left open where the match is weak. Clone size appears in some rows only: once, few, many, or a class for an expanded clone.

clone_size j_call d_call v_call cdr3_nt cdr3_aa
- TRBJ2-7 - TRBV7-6 TGTGCCAGCAGCCCTCTTATCGGTTATACCTACGAGCAGTACTTC CASSPLIGYTYEQYF
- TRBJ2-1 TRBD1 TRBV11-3 TGTGCCAGCAGCTTAGGGACAGGTCCCTACAATGAGCAGTTCTTC CASSLGTGPYNEQFF
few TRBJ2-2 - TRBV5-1 TGCGCCAGCATCCCCCCGGGCCGGGGCACCGGGGAGCTGTTTTTT CASIPPGRGTGELFF
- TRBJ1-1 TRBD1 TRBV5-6 TGTGCCAGCAGCTTGGCTCGGGACAGTGAAGCTTTCTTT CASSLARDSEAFF
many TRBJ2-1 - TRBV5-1 TGCGCCAGCAGCTGGGGAGGACCCTCCTCCTACAATGAGCAGTTCTTC CASSWGGPSSYNEQFF
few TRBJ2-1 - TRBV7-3 TGTGCCAGCAGCCCTGGGGGGGGCCCCTACAATGAGCAGTTCTTC CASSPGGGPYNEQFF
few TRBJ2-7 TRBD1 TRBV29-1 TGCAGCGTTAAATCAGGGGGCTCGTACGAGCAGTACTTC CSVKSGGSYEQYF
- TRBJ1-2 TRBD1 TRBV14 TGTGCCAGCAGCCAGGGACAGAACTATGGCTACACCTTC CASSQGQNYGYTF
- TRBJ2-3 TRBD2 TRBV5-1 TGCGCCAGCAGCCCCCGACTAGCGGGGGTTCGAGATACGCAGTATTTT CASSPRLAGVRDTQYF
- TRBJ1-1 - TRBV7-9 TGTGCCAGCAGCCTAAACACGGCGAACACTGAAGCTTTCTTT CASSLNTANTEAFF
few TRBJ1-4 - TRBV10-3 TGTGCCATCAGTCCCCAATGGGCAGGGGCTGAAAAACTGTTTTTT CAISPQWAGAEKLFF